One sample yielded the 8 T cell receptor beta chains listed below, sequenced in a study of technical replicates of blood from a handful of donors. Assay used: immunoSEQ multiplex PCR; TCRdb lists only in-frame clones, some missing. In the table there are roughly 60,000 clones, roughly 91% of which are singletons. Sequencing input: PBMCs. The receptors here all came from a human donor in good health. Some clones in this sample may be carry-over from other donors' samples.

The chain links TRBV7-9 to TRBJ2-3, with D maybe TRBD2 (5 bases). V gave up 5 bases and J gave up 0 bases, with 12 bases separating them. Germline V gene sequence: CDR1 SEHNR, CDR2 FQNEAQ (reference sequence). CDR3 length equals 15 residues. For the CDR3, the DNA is TGTGCCAGCAGCCTTGAGCGGCAGAGCACAGATACGCAGTATTTT. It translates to CASSLERQSTDTQYF. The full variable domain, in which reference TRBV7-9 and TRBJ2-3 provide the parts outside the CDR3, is DTGVSQNPRHKITKRGQNVTFRCDPISEHNRLYWYRQTLGQGPEFLTYFQNEAQLEKSRLLSDRFSAERPKGSFSTLEIQRTEQGDSAMYLCASSLERQSTDTQYFGPGTRLTVL.

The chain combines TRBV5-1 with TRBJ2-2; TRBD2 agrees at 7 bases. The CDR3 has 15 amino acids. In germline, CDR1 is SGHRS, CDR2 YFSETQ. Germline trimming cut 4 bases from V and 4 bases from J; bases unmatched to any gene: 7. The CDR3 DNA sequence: TGCGCCAGCAGCGCCCTGGGAGGGTTCACCGGGGAGCTGTTTTTT. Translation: CASSALGGFTGELFF.

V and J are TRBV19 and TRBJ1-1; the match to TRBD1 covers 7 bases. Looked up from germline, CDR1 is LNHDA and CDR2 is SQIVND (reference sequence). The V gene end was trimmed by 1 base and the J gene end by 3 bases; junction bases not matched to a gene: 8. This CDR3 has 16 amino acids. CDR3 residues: CASSIGGGQTYTEAFF. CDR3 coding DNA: TGTGCCAGTAGTATAGGAGGGGGACAGACGTACACTGAAGCTTTCTTT. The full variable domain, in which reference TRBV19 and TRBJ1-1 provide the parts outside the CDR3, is DGGITQSPKYLFRKEGQNVTLSCEQNLNHDAMYWYRQDPGQGLRLIYYSQIVNDFQKGDIAEGYSVSREKKESFPLTVTSAQKNPTAFYLCASSIGGGQTYTEAFFGQGTRLTVV.

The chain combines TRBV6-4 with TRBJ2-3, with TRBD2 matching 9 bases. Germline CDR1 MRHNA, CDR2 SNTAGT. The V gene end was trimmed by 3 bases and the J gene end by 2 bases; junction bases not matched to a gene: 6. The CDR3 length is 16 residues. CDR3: CASSETGGGATDTQYF. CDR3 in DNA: TGTGCCAGCAGTGAGACGGGCGGGGGGGCCACAGATACGCAGTATTTT.

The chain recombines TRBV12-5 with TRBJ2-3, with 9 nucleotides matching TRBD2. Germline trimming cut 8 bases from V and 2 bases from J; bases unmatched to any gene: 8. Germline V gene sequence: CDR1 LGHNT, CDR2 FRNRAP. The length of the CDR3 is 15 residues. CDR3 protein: CASSGSSGATDTQYF. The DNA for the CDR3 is TGTGCTAGTAGTGGGTCTAGCGGGGCCACAGATACGCAGTATTTT.

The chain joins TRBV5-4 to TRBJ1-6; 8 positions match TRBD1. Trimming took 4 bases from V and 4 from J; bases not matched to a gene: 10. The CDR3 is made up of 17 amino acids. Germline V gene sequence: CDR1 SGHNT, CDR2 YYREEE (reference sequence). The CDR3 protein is CASSLGQGRGYNSPLHF. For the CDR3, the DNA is TGTGCCAGCAGCCTAGGACAGGGAAGGGGGTATAATTCACCCCTCCACTTT. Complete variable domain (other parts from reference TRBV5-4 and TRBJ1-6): ETGVTQSPTHLIKTRGQQVTLRCSSQSGHNTVSWYQQALGQGPQFIFQYYREEENGRGNFPPRFSGLQFPNYSSELNVNALELDDSALYLCASSLGQGRGYNSPLHFGNGTRLTVT.

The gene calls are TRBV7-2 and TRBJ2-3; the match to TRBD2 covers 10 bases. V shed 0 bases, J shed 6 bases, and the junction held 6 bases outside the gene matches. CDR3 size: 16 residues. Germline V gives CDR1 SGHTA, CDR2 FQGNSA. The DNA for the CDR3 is TGTGCCAGCAGCTTAGCTAGGCTAGCGGGAGCCGATACGCAGTATTTT. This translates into CASSLARLAGADTQYF.

The CDR3 loop is CAWGGYTEAFF. The CDR3 nucleotides are TGCGCCTGGGGGGGGTACACTGAAGCTTTCTTT. The chain joins TRBV23-1 to TRBJ1-1, with a tentative D call TRBD1 (5 bases). TRBV23-1 is flagged as an ORF with uncertain function. V dropped 11 bases and J dropped 3 bases, with 10 bases sitting between them. The CDR3 runs 11 residues.